This entry features one T cell receptor beta chain sequence. The data originate from a study of blood T cell repertoires in COVID-19. Here immunoSEQ multiplex PCR was the method, and the copy in TCRdb shows in-frame clones only, minus some. This table holds 150,000 to 180,000 clones, roughly 80% found once. V lost 4 bases to trimming and J lost 6 bases, with 7 bases between them. The CDR3 is made up of 12 amino acids. This clonotype was obtained from a woman aged 55-69 years with acute or convalescent COVID-19. What was sequenced was peripheral blood. This chain uses TRBV12-3 or TRBV12-4 with TRBJ1-5; weak D call: TRBD1 (5 bases). DNA for the CDR3: TGTGCCAGCAGTTCGCAGGGTCAGCCCCAGCATTTT. As protein: CASSSQGQPQHF.